This T cell receptor beta chain was documented in a study of technical replicates of blood from several donors. Using immunoSEQ multiplex PCR, the repertoire was profiled, and TCRdb retains in-frame clones only, with some absent. There are 65,000 to 95,000 clones in the sample; 65% to 90% occur only once, and approximately 4.6% lies in the top ten. The CDR3 contains 16 residues. The junction had 11 bases not matched to a gene; V was cut back by 4 bases and J by 5 bases. Germline lookup yields CDR1 MGHRA and CDR2 YSYEKL. The receptor was isolated from a human donor in good health. Some clones in this sample may be carry-over from other donors' samples. The chain recombines TRBV4-1 with TRBJ2-5; 9 bases align to TRBD1. Sequences were obtained from PBMCs. The CDR3: CASSPGRDRAGETQYF. As DNA, the CDR3 is TGCGCCAGCAGCCCGGGTCGGGACAGGGCCGGGGAGACCCAGTACTTC.